This T cell receptor beta chain was recorded in a study of cytotoxic CD8 clonotypes in ibrutinib-treated CLL (dated by TCRdb to the early 2020s). Broadly, across the study: The cohort was composed of 11 relapsed/refractory and fewer than 16 treatment-naive patients; IGHV unmutated status was identified in roughly 17 patients. Partial responses were observed in about 24 patients and complete responses in 2; after a median follow-up of around 68 months, remission was maintained in approximately 14 patients and progression was observed in approximately 12. Response samples were taken after a median of approximately 12 months on treatment, ranging from about 6 to 36 months. An average of roughly 250,000 productive templates and 94,082 productive rearrangements was obtained per sample. Of the 70 to 90 people in the trial, about two dozen had longitudinal samples available. Cryopreserved peripheral blood mononuclear cells were collected before treatment, at response, and at either disease progression or sustained remission. Patients were still on ibrutinib when every remission and progressive disease sample was collected.

The germline V end is reduced by 6 bases and the J end by 9 bases; junction bases left unmatched: 7. The CDR3 starts with the cysteine, ends with the phenylalanine, and has 15 residues. CDR3 DNA only is kept here, 45 bases in frame from base 1. CDR1 and CDR2 are read off the germline V gene as MDHEN and SYDVKM. Comment on this clone: Its antigen is not yet known. The sample holds no much larger clone one base away, and base qualities are not on file.

Taken with the paper, the label for time point translates to: about 11 months on ibrutinib. For TCR beta library preparation, approximately 2 micrograms of genomic DNA was extracted from cryopreserved PBMCs. Longitudinal blood samples from CLL patients on ibrutinib monotherapy were analyzed using high-throughput TCR beta sequencing. The patients took part in an open-label, single-center phase 2 trial of ibrutinib monotherapy. Study-wide findings and limitations: Sustained-remission and progressing patients did not have matched sampling times, and lymph node repertoires were not examined. Baseline clonality was found to be higher than that of age-matched healthy donors and was strongly correlated with circulating CD8+ T-cell counts. Public clonotypes were rare and either contracted or stayed stable during treatment, and the rise in clonality at ibrutinib response reflected the expansion of private clonotypes. Clonality increased at ibrutinib response, stayed stable in sustained remission, and fell back toward baseline at progression.

Each clonotype received, on average, around 10x coverage in deep resolution sequencing performed on a MiSeq, where the target depth lay between 1 in 1 million and 1 in 200,000 T cells. The immunoSEQ hsTCRB Kit was used to generate TCR beta libraries. Under the source paper's analysis protocol: Data were analyzed with ImmunoSEQ Data Assistant and ImmunoSEQ Analyzer, with V, D and J genes assigned per IMGT definitions. Clonality, with values ranging from 0 to 1, was calculated as one minus the normalized Shannon entropy of productive rearrangement frequencies. Only overrepresented clonotypes making up at least 0.05% of the repertoire of each patient were included in the public clonotype analysis. About twelve repertoires from age-matched healthy donors, obtained from immuneACCESS, served as clonality controls. This immuneACCESS table, as held by TCRdb, lists in-frame sequences with V and J called but not all clones. Of the missing ones, under half trace to an unresolved V gene in checked studies; the others have no known cause. The D gene and trimming were derived from the DNA, and the V and J assignments and clone size from that table. The sample table lists more than 70,000 clones, 79% of them with a count of one. The top ten hold roughly 4.8% of the sample.

This TCR derives from a human donor with chronic lymphocytic leukemia. Sequenced material: PBMCs, taken after 12 months of ibrutinib treatment. The sequence links TRBV28 to TRBJ1-6; 11 of the junction bases match TRBD1. The DNA is as follows: TGTGCCAGCAGACAAGGGGGGACAGGGGGTTCACCCCTCCACTTT. The encoded protein is CASRQGGTGGSPLHF.